This T cell receptor (beta chain) was identified in a study of neoadjuvant nivolumab and ipilimumab in lung cancer (TCRdb year 2020). Background for the entire study: Nivolumab was given at 3 mg/kg intravenously on days 1, 15 and 29, and the combination arm added ipilimumab 1 mg/kg on day 1 only. Seven patients had matched pretherapy and resected tumor pairs analyzed, with four treated with nivolumab and three with nivolumab plus ipilimumab. The study compared TCR repertoires in pretherapy (baseline) peripheral blood with TCR repertoires in tumors resected at surgery after neoadjuvant immune checkpoint blockade. The major pathologic response (MPR) rate in the intention-to-treat population in each study arm was designated as the primary trial endpoint. In the trial, almost 45 patients with operable NSCLC were treated, of whom about 23 were randomized to nivolumab monotherapy and some 20 to nivolumab plus ipilimumab.

Broad study findings and their caveats: From pretherapy to surgery, increases in tumor T-cell richness and clonality were observed in three of three dual-therapy tumors but in only two of four nivolumab-treated tumors. TCR richness and clonality were greater in resected tumors than in tumor-adjacent uninvolved lung, and increases were seen in more dual-therapy-treated tumors. A positive correlation was observed between pretherapy blood TCR richness and richness in tumors resected after neoadjuvant therapy (Spearman R = 0.82). A small number of samples underwent TCR sequencing. No significant correlation was found between TCR clonality and pathologic tumor regression, and only a single major-pathologic-response sample was available for the analysis of TCR clonality versus pathologic tumor regression.

Library method: the immunoSEQ multiplex PCR assay. The source study handled its data this way. Richness and clonality were used to summarize the repertoires, and clones that significantly expanded or contracted between pre- and post-therapy samples were identified. Entries here come from immuneACCESS through TCRdb and include only in-frame sequences with V and J called. Some clones fail to appear in such tables; in the studies checked, an unresolved V gene covers under half of the shortfall, and the cause of the remainder is unknown. V and J calls and clone size are copied from that table; D and trimming were computed from the DNA. Within this sample are over 25,000 clones, with 83% of them counted one time only. The ten largest clones represent 4% to 6% of the sample. CDR3 length: 14 amino acids, cysteine to phenylalanine. Only the CDR3 region is kept as DNA, spanning 42 bases read in frame from base 1. V gives up 1 base and J gives up 0 bases, and the segment between their germline ends measures 8 bases. As encoded in the germline V gene, CDR1 is SQVTM while CDR2 is ANQGSEA.

The time point label here, explained by the study, means: at surgical resection after neoadjuvant nivolumab +/- ipilimumab. The samples were obtained from NEOSTAR, a phase 2 randomized trial that tested neoadjuvant nivolumab or nivolumab plus ipilimumab, followed by surgery, in operable NSCLC. About this clone: Its recognized antigen is unknown. No base qualities exist here, and no much larger clone lies one base off it.

Sequenced material: tumor tissue, taken after neoadjuvant nivolumab, alone or with ipilimumab, at or shortly before surgery. The sequence joins TRBV29-1 to TRBJ2-3, and possibly TRBD2, on 5 matching bases. This TCR was sampled from an adult with non-small cell lung cancer. The CDR3 region: CSVEVGRSTDTQYF. The nucleotide sequence reads TGCAGCGTTGAAGTGGGGAGAAGCACAGATACGCAGTATTTT.